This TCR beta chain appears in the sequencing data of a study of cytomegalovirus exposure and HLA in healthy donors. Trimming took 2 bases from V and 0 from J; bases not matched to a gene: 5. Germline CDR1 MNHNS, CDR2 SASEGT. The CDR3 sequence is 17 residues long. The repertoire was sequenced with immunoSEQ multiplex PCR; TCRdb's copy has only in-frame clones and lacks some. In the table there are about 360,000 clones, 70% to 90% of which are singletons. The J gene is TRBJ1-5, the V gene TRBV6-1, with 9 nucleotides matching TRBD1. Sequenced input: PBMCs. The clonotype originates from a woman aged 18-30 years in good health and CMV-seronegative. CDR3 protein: CASSELGTGYSNQPQHF. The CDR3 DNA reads TGTGCCAGCAGTGAACTCGGGACAGGGTATAGCAATCAGCCCCAGCATTTT.